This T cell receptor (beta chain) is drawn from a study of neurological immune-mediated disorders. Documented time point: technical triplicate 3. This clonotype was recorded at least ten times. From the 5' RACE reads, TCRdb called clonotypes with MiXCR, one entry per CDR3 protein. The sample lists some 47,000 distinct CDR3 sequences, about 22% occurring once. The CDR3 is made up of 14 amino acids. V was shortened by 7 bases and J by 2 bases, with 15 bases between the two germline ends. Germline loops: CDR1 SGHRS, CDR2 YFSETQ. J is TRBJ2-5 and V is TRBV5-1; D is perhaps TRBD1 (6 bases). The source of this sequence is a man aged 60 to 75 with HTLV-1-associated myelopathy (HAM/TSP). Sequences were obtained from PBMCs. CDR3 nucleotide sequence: TGCGCCAGCTGCCGGCAGGGGATACAAGAGACCCAGTACTTC. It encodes CASCRQGIQETQYF.